These 32 T cell receptor beta chains originate from one sample sequenced in a study of shared clonotypes between healthy human individuals. TCRdb's copy holds only in-frame clones and misses some; the assay was immunoSEQ multiplex PCR. The repertoire includes over 1.4 million clones, roughly 96% of them detected once, and over 1% sits in the top ten. Input material: naive CD4+ T cells sorted from blood. Documented subset: CD45RA+ positively selected. These receptors all come from a man under 40 in good health.

V is TRBV5-8 and J is TRBJ1-4; D is ambiguous. Germline V gene data show CDR1 as SGHTS and CDR2 as YDEGEE. V was trimmed by 3 bases and J by 0 bases, leaving 18 bases between them. The CDR3 is 18 residues long. In DNA form, the CDR3 reads TGTGCCAGCAGCTCCTTGGCCCTGTCTTATTCAACTAATGAAAAACTGTTTTTT. Translating gives CASSSLALSYSTNEKLFF.

The chain links TRBV7-8 to TRBJ1-1, with TRBD1 matching 7 bases. V shed 10 bases, J shed 9 bases, and the junction held 17 bases outside the gene matches. The CDR3 length is 14 residues. CDR1 SGHVS and CDR2 FQNEAQ come from the germline V gene. CDR3 loop: CATNGRDRDSQAFF. In DNA, the CDR3 is TGTGCCACCAACGGACGCGACAGGGATAGCCAAGCTTTCTTT.

The count of this clone is one. The same CDR3 is also encoded by other DNA sequences in this sample. The chain employs TRBV9 and TRBJ2-1; D is perhaps TRBD2 (7 bases). The CDR3 has 16 amino acids. V was shortened by 2 bases and J by 0 bases, with 12 bases between the two germline ends. Germline CDR1 and CDR2: SGDLS and YYNGEE. The DNA for the CDR3 is TGTGCCAGCAGCGTGGGAGGGGGAAGCTCCTACAATGAGCAGTTCTTC. Protein: CASSVGGGSSYNEQFF.

This chain uses TRBV19 with TRBJ1-2; possible D gene TRBD1, 5 bases. V was shortened by 8 bases and J by 9 bases, with 13 bases between the two germline ends. The CDR3 runs 11 residues. Germline values: CDR1 LNHDA, CDR2 SQIVND (reference sequence). The CDR3 region has the DNA TGTGCCAGTGCGCAGGGTAAGAGCTACACCTTC. It is translated as CASAQGKSYTF.

This clone showed up just once. The J gene is TRBJ2-7, the V gene TRBV2, with 11 bases identical to TRBD2. V lost 5 bases and J lost 3; bases outside the gene matches: 24. CDR3 length: 21 amino acids. Germline V gene lookup returns CDR1 SNHLY and CDR2 FYNNEI. This CDR3 reads CASSNPGTGAFLAGGHYEQYF. CDR3 nucleotides: TGTGCCAGCAGTAATCCCGGGACAGGAGCCTTCCTAGCGGGAGGCCACTACGAGCAGTACTTC. Combining the CDR3 with reference TRBV2 and TRBJ2-7 gives the whole variable domain EPEVTQTPSHQVTQMGQEVILRCVPISNHLYFYWYRQILGQKVEFLVSFYNNEISEKSEIFDDQFSVERPDGSNFTLKIRSTKLEDSAMYFCASSNPGTGAFLAGGHYEQYFGPGTRLTVT.

The genes are TRBV4-1 and TRBJ2-1; 11 bases are shared with TRBD2. The trim removed 1 base at V and 8 bases at J, leaving 7 bases unmatched. CDR3 length equals 16 residues. Germline lookup yields CDR1 MGHRA and CDR2 YSYEKL. CDR3 residues: CASSQGLLAGVYEQFF. CDR3 DNA: TGCGCCAGCAGCCAAGGGTTACTAGCGGGAGTGTATGAGCAGTTCTTC.

J is TRBJ2-3 and V is TRBV9, with 9 bases lining up with TRBD2. The V gene's germline CDR1 is SGDLS and CDR2 YYNGEE. The CDR3 has 18 residues. J was trimmed by 2 bases and V by 0 bases; bases with no gene match: 10. This chain's CDR3 is CASSVDPAGGGITDTQYF. In DNA, the CDR3 is TGTGCCAGCAGCGTAGACCCAGCGGGAGGAGGGATCACAGATACGCAGTATTTT.

Only one count was recorded for this clone. The chain links TRBV5-1 to TRBJ2-5, with 7 bases lining up with TRBD1. J lost 9 bases, V lost 1 base, and 6 bases had no gene match. CDR1 and CDR2 from the germline V gene are SGHRS and YFSETQ. This CDR3 contains 13 residues. CDR3 loop: CASSLTVQGAQYF. The CDR3 region has the DNA TGCGCCAGCAGCTTGACCGTCCAGGGGGCCCAGTACTTC.

The rearrangement joins TRBV28 to TRBJ2-1, with D possibly matching TRBD2 (5 bases). V was clipped by 6 bases and J by 7 bases, with 10 bases between them. In germline, CDR1 is MDHEN, CDR2 SYDVKM. CDR3 length: 12 amino acids. CDR3 DNA: TGTGCCAGCAGCCCTACTAGGAATGAGCAGTTCTTC. Protein product: CASSPTRNEQFF. Looking up the rest from reference TRBV28 and TRBJ2-1 gives the full variable domain: DVKVTQSSRYLVKRTGEKVFLECVQDMDHENMFWYRQDPGLGLRLIYFSYDVKMKEKGDIPEGYSVSREKKERFSLILESASTNQTSMYLCASSPTRNEQFFGPGTRLTVL.

The chain joins TRBV28 to TRBJ2-7; 7 nucleotides match TRBD1. Germline trimming cut 8 bases from V and 1 base from J; bases unmatched to any gene: 5. The CDR3 loop spans 13 amino acids. Germline V CDR1 and CDR2: MDHEN, SYDVKM. Here the CDR3 reads CASLRQGSYEQYF. CDR3 nucleotide sequence: TGTGCCAGCCTCCGACAGGGTTCCTACGAGCAGTACTTC. The full variable domain, rest sourced from reference TRBV28 and TRBJ2-7, is DVKVTQSSRYLVKRTGEKVFLECVQDMDHENMFWYRQDPGLGLRLIYFSYDVKMKEKGDIPEGYSVSREKKERFSLILESASTNQTSMYLCASLRQGSYEQYFGPGTRLTVT.

This rearrangement joins TRBV7-3 to TRBJ2-2; 14 bases are shared with TRBD2. The CDR3 spans 19 residues. J lost 0 bases, V lost 5 bases, and 8 bases had no gene match. Per the germline V gene, CDR1 is SGHTA and CDR2 is FQGTGA. CDR3 amino acids: CASSHPRLAGGPNTGELFF. CDR3 coding DNA: TGTGCCAGCAGCCACCCCCGACTAGCGGGAGGGCCGAACACCGGGGAGCTGTTTTTT. The whole variable domain, remainder taken from reference TRBV7-3 and TRBJ2-2, is GAGVSQTPSNKVTEKGKYVELRCDPISGHTALYWYRQSLGQGPEFLIYFQGTGAADDSGLPNDRFFAVRPEGSVSTLKIQRTERGDSAVYLCASSHPRLAGGPNTGELFFGEGSRLTVL.

This chain links TRBV11-2 with TRBJ2-1, with D perhaps TRBD2 (6 bases). V was trimmed by 4 bases and J by 0 bases, leaving 16 bases between them. This CDR3 is built from 17 residues. Looked up from germline, CDR1 is SGHAT and CDR2 is FQNNGV. The CDR3 reads CASSSPLATRSYNEQFF. CDR3 DNA: TGTGCCAGCAGCTCCCCACTAGCAACCCGCTCCTACAATGAGCAGTTCTTC.

The J gene is TRBJ2-6, the V gene TRBV7-9; D is undetermined. Germline CDR1 SEHNR, CDR2 FQNEAQ (reference sequence). V lost 2 bases to trimming and J lost 1 base, with 9 bases between them. The CDR3 spans 16 residues. This chain's CDR3 is CASSLTTPSGANVLTF. The CDR3 DNA sequence: TGTGCCAGCAGCTTAACGACCCCTTCTGGGGCCAACGTCCTGACTTTC.

The chain employs TRBV7-6 and TRBJ2-6, with a possible D match to TRBD2 (6 bases). The CDR3 totals 16 residues. The germline CDR1 and CDR2 sequences are SGHVS and FNYEAQ. V was trimmed by 1 base and J by 4 bases, leaving 11 bases between them. CDR3 DNA sequence: TGTGCCAGCAGCTTAGGTGCGGGAATCGGGGCCAACGTCCTGACTTTC. It yields the protein CASSLGAGIGANVLTF.

This clone was found once. V usage is TRBV4-3 and J usage is TRBJ2-7; the D is unclear. This CDR3 comprises 13 residues. CDR1 LGHNA and CDR2 YSLEER come from the germline V gene. The ends were cut back, 0 bases at V and 9 bases at J, with 12 bases in the middle. The chain's CDR3 is CASSQDSNARQYF. Here the CDR3 DNA reads TGCGCCAGCAGCCAAGACTCCAATGCGAGGCAGTACTTC.

This clone was detected only a few times. The rearrangement links TRBV10-3 to TRBJ1-1; 7 positions match TRBD1. Germline V gene lookup returns CDR1 ENHRY and CDR2 SYGVKD. This CDR3 region has 13 residues. V lost 11 bases and J lost 4; bases outside the gene matches: 10. CDR3 residues: CAVRQGFVTEAFF. CDR3 DNA sequence: TGTGCCGTTAGACAGGGATTTGTCACTGAAGCTTTCTTT.

The V gene is TRBV6-1, the J gene TRBJ2-5; TRBD1 matches 7 bases. V lost 3 bases, J lost 5 bases, and 12 bases stayed unmatched. Germline CDR1 reads MNHNS; CDR2 reads SASEGT. This CDR3 spans 16 amino acids. The CDR3: CASSEIWDSLRETQYF. Here the CDR3 DNA reads TGTGCCAGCAGTGAGATTTGGGACAGCCTGCGGGAGACCCAGTACTTC.

V gene TRBV18 combines with J gene TRBJ2-1; 8 bases are shared with TRBD2. The CDR3 consists of 15 residues. Looked up from germline, CDR1 is KGHSH and CDR2 is LQKENI. J was trimmed by 7 bases and V by 0 bases; bases with no gene match: 5. CDR3 protein: CASSPPSGSHNEQFF. Here the CDR3 DNA reads TGTGCCAGCTCACCACCGAGCGGGAGTCATAATGAGCAGTTCTTC.

V gene TRBV7-2 combines with J gene TRBJ2-5; 10 positions match TRBD2. V lost 0 bases to trimming and J lost 7 bases; unmatched junction nucleotides: 11. Germline CDR1 SGHTA, CDR2 FQGNSA. The length of the CDR3 is 17 residues. CDR3 amino acids: CASSLALAGGPSRTQYF. CDR3 nucleotides: TGTGCCAGCAGCTTAGCTTTAGCGGGAGGCCCCTCTCGGACCCAGTACTTC.

The gene calls are TRBV18 and TRBJ1-3, with D hard to call. CDR1 and CDR2 from the germline V gene are KGHSH and LQKENI. V shed 0 bases and J shed 2 bases, with 8 bases lying between them. The CDR3 is 15 residues long. DNA of the CDR3: TGTGCCAGCTCACCACCAAGCGGGGCTGGAAACACCATATATTTT. Translating gives CASSPPSGAGNTIYF.

The gene calls are TRBV19 and TRBJ1-2, with TRBD1 as a possible D gene (6 bases). Trimming took off 10 bases at V and 5 bases at J, with 17 bases between the two ends. The CDR3 runs 13 residues. CDR1 is LNHDA and CDR2 is SQIVND in the germline V gene (reference sequence). DNA of the CDR3: TGTGCCACACGACAGGACCTTTGGTATGGCTACACCTTC. As protein: CATRQDLWYGYTF.

This sequence joins TRBV6-5 and TRBJ2-7; D is unclear. The germline CDR1 and CDR2 sequences are MNHEY and SVGAGI. The CDR3 contains 14 residues. Deletions cut 2 bases from V and 7 bases from J, with 15 bases between. DNA of the CDR3: TGTGCCAGCAGTTACGGGAAGTCCCGGGTTGAGCAGTACTTC. It is translated as CASSYGKSRVEQYF.

The chain uses TRBV28 and TRBJ1-1, with 8 bases that match TRBD1. J gave up 4 bases and V 6 bases, and 7 bases lay outside the gene matches. The CDR3 length is 14 residues. Germline V gives CDR1 MDHEN, CDR2 SYDVKM. CDR3 sequence: CASRTDRVATEAFF. The CDR3 DNA sequence: TGTGCCAGCAGGACGGACAGGGTGGCCACTGAAGCTTTCTTT.

This clone has a single count. J is TRBJ2-5 and V is TRBV15, with D maybe TRBD2 (5 bases). Deletions cut 3 bases from V and 1 base from J, with 15 bases between. CDR1 and CDR2 from the germline V gene are LNHNV and YYDKDF (reference sequence). The CDR3 runs to 16 residues. DNA for the CDR3: TGTGCCACCAGCAGGAGGCTGGGAGCCTCCCAAGAGACCCAGTACTTC. Protein sequence: CATSRRLGASQETQYF.

The chain joins TRBV6-6 to TRBJ2-3, with D possibly TRBD2 on 6 matching bases. Per germline, CDR1 MNHNY and CDR2 SVGAGI (reference sequence). Trimming left V 2 bases short and J 0 bases short, with 9 bases between. The CDR3 consists of 15 residues. In DNA form, the CDR3 reads TGTGCCAGCAGTTACCCGGCGGGGAGCACAGATACGCAGTATTTT. Translating gives CASSYPAGSTDTQYF.

The chain recombines TRBV7-2 with TRBJ2-7, with a weak D call TRBD1 (5 bases). The CDR3 has 16 residues. Trimming removed 1 base from V and 1 base from J, with 14 bases in between. Germline CDR1 is SGHTA and CDR2 is FQGNSA. The CDR3 coding sequence is TGTGCCAGCAGCTTAGAATTGGGCAGGGCTTCCTACGAGCAGTACTTC. Translation: CASSLELGRASYEQYF.

This rearrangement joins TRBV6-1 to TRBJ1-2; D might be TRBD1 (5 bases). The CDR3 covers 15 residues. Germline V gives CDR1 MNHNS, CDR2 SASEGT. V dropped 3 bases and J dropped 2 bases, with 13 bases sitting between them. In DNA form, the CDR3 reads TGTGCCAGCAGTGACCCCAGGGAGGCCAACTATGGCTACACCTTC. Its protein is CASSDPREANYGYTF.

The rearrangement uses TRBV11-2 and TRBJ2-7; 11 nucleotides match TRBD1. Trimming removed 0 bases from V and 4 bases from J; junction bases left unmatched: 8. This CDR3 is 17 amino acids long. In germline, CDR1 is SGHAT, CDR2 FQNNGV. CDR3 in amino acids: CASSLDLGQGAGYEQYF. The CDR3 coding sequence is TGTGCCAGCAGCTTAGACCTCGGACAGGGGGCTGGATACGAGCAGTACTTC.

The chain recombines TRBV5-1 with TRBJ2-7, with D possibly matching TRBD1 (5 bases). CDR3 length: 12 residues. From germline, CDR1 is SGHRS and CDR2 YFSETQ. Trimming pared 0 bases from V and 6 bases from J, leaving 7 bases between. The CDR3 is CASSLAGPEQYF. The CDR3 region has the DNA TGCGCCAGCAGCTTGGCAGGGCCCGAGCAGTACTTC.

The rearrangement uses TRBV7-2 and TRBJ2-1; a weak D match, TRBD2 (6 bases). This CDR3 region has 15 residues. Germline assignment: CDR1 SGHTA and CDR2 FQGNSA. V gave up 2 bases and J gave up 4 bases, with 12 bases separating them. DNA for the CDR3: TGTGCCAGCAGCTTAACTGGGGGGTTGTACAATGAGCAGTTCTTC. This translates into CASSLTGGLYNEQFF.

CDR3 bases: TGTGCCAGCAGCTCCCGGGACTTTGCAACTAATGAAAAACTGTTTTTT. Translation gives CASSSRDFATNEKLFF. The chain combines TRBV5-4 with TRBJ1-4, with D perhaps TRBD1 (5 bases). Germline CDR1 SGHNT, CDR2 YYREEE (reference sequence). The ends were cut back, 3 bases at V and 0 bases at J, with 12 bases in the middle. The CDR3 spans 16 residues.

This CDR3 is CASSEYRGRTEAFF. DNA of the CDR3: TGTGCCAGCAGTGAGTACAGGGGTCGGACTGAAGCTTTCTTT. This rearrangement joins TRBV6-1 to TRBJ1-1; 7 nucleotides match TRBD1. V shed 3 bases and J 5 bases; nucleotides not matched to a gene: 6. The CDR3 runs 14 residues. The germline CDR1 and CDR2 sequences are MNHNS and SASEGT.